The 17 T cell receptor beta chains reported below all come from one sample, sequenced in a study of T cell changes during pregnancy in multiple sclerosis. Sequencing used immunoSEQ multiplex PCR; TCRdb keeps in-frame clones, though not all of them. The sample shows approximately 100,000 clones, about 94% of them seen only once. Sequencing was performed on peripheral blood, taken before pregnancy. These receptors were taken from a female donor with multiple sclerosis, enrolled in a pregnancy study.

This clone has just one count. The CDR3 region is CASADRAKNQPQHF. The CDR3 region has the DNA TGTGCCAGTGCGGACAGGGCCAAGAATCAGCCCCAGCATTTT. The chain is built from TRBV19 and TRBJ1-5; 8 positions match TRBD1. CDR1 LNHDA and CDR2 SQIVND come from the germline V gene (reference sequence). The CDR3 totals 14 residues. V shed 8 bases, J shed 4 bases, and the junction held 7 bases outside the gene matches.

This clone was seen once. This chain joins TRBV27 and TRBJ1-1; no definite D call. This CDR3 is built from 14 residues. The germline V gene has CDR1 MNHEY and CDR2 SMNVEV (reference sequence). V gave up 5 bases and J gave up 0 bases, with 10 bases separating them. For the CDR3, the DNA is TGTGCCAGCAGTATTCCGGGGTTGAACACTGAAGCTTTCTTT. Protein: CASSIPGLNTEAFF.

This chain connects TRBV28 to TRBJ1-2; D is unresolved. Germline V gene data show CDR1 as MDHEN and CDR2 as SYDVKM. This CDR3 comprises 15 residues. V dropped 5 bases and J dropped 4 bases, with 17 bases sitting between them. Here the CDR3 DNA reads TGTGCCAGCAGTCCTCGAGGCGCTGCGGGCTATGGCTACACCTTC. This translates into CASSPRGAAGYGYTF.

V gene TRBV6-5 combines with J gene TRBJ2-5, with 14 bases aligning to TRBD2. This CDR3 has 16 residues. Losses at the gene ends were 4 bases for V and 4 bases for J; bases not matched to a gene: 5. Germline CDR1 is MNHEY and CDR2 is SVGAGI. The CDR3 sequence is CASSSGTSGSRETQYF. Here the CDR3 DNA reads TGTGCCAGCAGTTCAGGGACTAGCGGGAGTCGAGAGACCCAGTACTTC.

The rearrangement uses TRBV6-4 and TRBJ2-1, with D tentatively TRBD2 (6 bases). Trimming cost V 3 bases and J 4 bases, with 19 bases left between them. Germline CDR1 MRHNA, CDR2 SNTAGT. The CDR3 contains 17 residues. As DNA, the CDR3 is TGTGCCAGCAGTGAAACCCCCGTGGAGGGCAGTTACAATGAGCAGTTCTTC. Translated: CASSETPVEGSYNEQFF.

This clone was seen just once. J is TRBJ2-1 and V is TRBV7-9; possibly TRBD2 for D (5 bases). Trimming stripped 4 bases from V and 7 bases from J, with 11 bases between. Germline CDR1 and CDR2: SEHNR and FQNEAQ (reference sequence). CDR3 length: 13 residues. The CDR3 sequence is CASSSGLMNEQFF. The DNA for the CDR3 is TGTGCCAGCAGCTCCGGACTGATGAATGAGCAGTTCTTC.

The chain is built from TRBV7-3 and TRBJ2-1; D might be TRBD2 (6 bases). Between the trimmed V and J ends, which lost 2 bases and 3 bases, there was a span of 8 bases. CDR1 and CDR2 from the germline V gene are SGHTA and FQGTGA. The CDR3 runs to 14 residues. CDR3 in DNA: TGTGCCAGCAGCTTAGGCGGGATCTACAATGAGCAGTTCTTC. Residues: CASSLGGIYNEQFF.

This clone was counted a single time. CDR3: CASSSGTLETQYF. CDR3 nucleotides: TGCGCCAGCAGCTCGGGAACCCTTGAGACCCAGTACTTC. The chain is built from TRBV5-1 and TRBJ2-5, with D maybe TRBD2 (5 bases). The CDR3 sequence is 13 residues long. The V end was cut by 3 bases, the J end by 5 bases, with 11 bases between. Germline assignment: CDR1 SGHRS and CDR2 YFSETQ.

The chain uses TRBV18 and TRBJ2-1; 9 bases agree with TRBD2. Germline V gives CDR1 KGHSH, CDR2 LQKENI. V lost 1 base and J lost 7; bases outside the gene matches: 8. The CDR3 totals 16 residues. The CDR3 protein is CASSPQLAGVGNEQFF. In DNA form, the CDR3 reads TGTGCCAGCTCACCACAGTTAGCGGGAGTTGGAAATGAGCAGTTCTTC. Full variable domain (remainder filled in from reference TRBV18 and TRBJ2-1): NAGVMQNPRHLVRRRGQEARLRCSPMKGHSHVYWYRQLPEEGLKFMVYLQKENIIDESGMPKERFSAEFPKEGPSILRIQQVVRGDSAAYFCASSPQLAGVGNEQFFGPGTRLTVL.

The rearrangement uses TRBV6-5 and TRBJ1-5, with a possible D match to TRBD1 (5 bases). This CDR3 contains 13 residues. Trimming took 6 bases from V and 3 from J, leaving 9 bases between them. Germline-derived CDR1 and CDR2 are MNHEY and SVGAGI. Here the CDR3 reads CASRRQTNQPQHF. Here the CDR3 DNA reads TGTGCCAGCAGACGACAGACCAATCAGCCCCAGCATTTT.

This clone is a singleton in its sample. The chain uses TRBV5-4 and TRBJ2-1, with 8 bases that match TRBD1. J gave up 8 bases and V 1 base, and 2 bases lay outside the gene matches. The CDR3 spans 13 residues. CDR1 and CDR2 from the germline V gene are SGHNT and YYREEE (reference sequence). The chain's CDR3 is CASSLTGGYEQFF. Here the CDR3 DNA reads TGTGCCAGCAGCTTGACAGGGGGGTATGAGCAGTTCTTC.

The sample holds a few counts of this clone. This sequence joins TRBV29-1 and TRBJ1-1; 7 positions match TRBD1. This CDR3 comprises 12 residues. In germline, CDR1 is SQVTM, CDR2 ANQGSEA. V trimming: 7 bases; J trimming: 2 bases; junction bases outside the gene matches: 4. Here the CDR3 reads CSGGQTNTEAFF. For the CDR3, the DNA is TGCAGCGGGGGACAGACCAACACTGAAGCTTTCTTT.

The CDR3 loop is CASSSGTGYNEQFF. The CDR3 DNA reads as TGTGCCAGCAGTTCCGGGACAGGGTACAATGAGCAGTTCTTC. The chain combines TRBV6-4 with TRBJ2-1, with 9 bases lining up with TRBD1. In germline, CDR1 is MRHNA, CDR2 SNTAGT. The CDR3 length is 14 residues. The J segment lost 4 bases and the V segment lost 5 bases, leaving 3 bases of the junction unmatched.

Here the CDR3 reads CASNQAGAPYNEQFF. CDR3 in DNA: TGTGCCAGCAATCAAGCGGGAGCCCCCTACAATGAGCAGTTCTTC. V is TRBV27 and J is TRBJ2-1; TRBD2 matches at 8 bases. The V and J ends lost 7 bases and 2 bases, in that order; junction bases with no gene match: 7. The CDR3 length is 15 residues. CDR1 is MNHEY and CDR2 is SMNVEV in the germline V gene (reference sequence).

The V call is TRBV5-4, the J call TRBJ2-1; D may be TRBD2 (5 bases). V dropped 4 bases and J dropped 10 bases, with 12 bases sitting between them. Germline V CDR1 and CDR2: SGHNT, YYREEE (reference sequence). The CDR3 spans 12 residues. CDR3 loop: CASSPERREQFF. The CDR3 DNA reads TGTGCCAGCAGCCCGGAGCGGAGGGAGCAGTTCTTC.

The rearrangement joins TRBV13 to TRBJ1-3; no definite D call. CDR3 length: 14 residues. With 4 bases removed from V and 0 bases from J, the gap between germline ends came to 7 bases. CDR1 PRHDT and CDR2 FYEKMQ come from the germline V gene (reference sequence). In nucleotides, the CDR3 is TGTGCCAGCAGCTCGCAGGTCTCTGGAAACACCATATATTTT. Protein: CASSSQVSGNTIYF.

This sequence joins TRBV7-2 and TRBJ2-5; 7 positions match TRBD2. Germline V CDR1 and CDR2: SGHTA, FQGNSA. This CDR3 region has 15 residues. With V trimmed by 1 base and J by 9 bases, 11 bases remained unmatched. The CDR3 DNA reads TGTGCCAGCAGCTTAGACCTAGCGGCTTCAAGGGCCCAGTACTTC. Protein product: CASSLDLAASRAQYF.